Listed below are T cell receptor beta chains from one sample, sequenced in a study of monozygotic twins with cystic fibrosis. This table comes from immunoSEQ multiplex PCR, and its TCRdb copy is limited to in-frame clones, with some not included. The sample lists tens of thousands of clones, approximately 96% occurring once. The sample comprised blood. All receptors come from a girl aged 2-10 years with cystic fibrosis. CDR3s include the opening cysteine and the closing phenylalanine or tryptophan. The D gene is left open where the match is weak. Clone size is shown for a subset of rows, as once, few, many or a class of expanded clone.

abundance	v_gene	j_gene	d_gene	CDR3nt	CDR3aa
.	TRBV19	TRBJ2-3	.	TGTGCCAGTAGTATAGTAGCTACAGATACGCAGTATTTT	CASSIVATDTQYF
.	TRBV7-9	TRBJ1-1	.	TGTGCCAGCAGCTTGGAGCGGGGCGGTGAAGCTTTCTTT	CASSLERGGEAFF
.	TRBV7-2	TRBJ1-2	.	TGTGCCAGCAGCTTACGGGTGGCCTATGGCTACACCTTC	CASSLRVAYGYTF
.	TRBV6-1	TRBJ1-5	.	TGTGCCAGCAGTGTAGAGGTATCCAGCAATCAGCCCCAGCATTTT	CASSVEVSSNQPQHF
.	TRBV5-1	TRBJ2-3	TRBD1	TGCGCCAGCTCCCTAGAGGGGGCGCCAGATACGCAGTATTTT	CASSLEGAPDTQYF
.	TRBV28	TRBJ2-7	TRBD2	TGTGCCAGCAGCACTAGCGGTATCTCCTACGAGCAGTACTTC	CASSTSGISYEQYF
once	TRBV20-1	TRBJ1-1	.	TGCAGTGCCCGAGGGCACACTGAAGCTTTCTTT	CSARGHTEAFF
.	TRBV9	TRBJ2-2	TRBD2	TGTGCCAGCAGCACCCGGACTAGCGGGAAGGCGAACACCGGGGAGCTGTTTTTT	CASSTRTSGKANTGELFF
.	TRBV4-2	TRBJ2-3	.	TGTGCCAGCAGCCAAGACTGGGGTAGAGGTTCAGATACGCAGTATTTT	CASSQDWGRGSDTQYF
.	TRBV18	TRBJ2-6	.	TGTGCCAGCTCACCAATAATACAGTCGGGATCTGGGGCCAACGTCCTGACTTTC	CASSPIIQSGSGANVLTF
once	TRBV25-1	TRBJ1-4	.	TGTGCCAGCAGTATCCTAAATGAAAAACTGTTTTTT	CASSILNEKLFF
.	TRBV11-2	TRBJ1-2	.	TGTGCCAGCAGCTTAGAGTCCCAGGGTTCGTCGGATGGCTACACCTTC	CASSLESQGSSDGYTF
once	TRBV10-3	TRBJ2-4	.	TGTGCCACGGAGGGTGGGGAGGTCATTCAGTACTTC	CATEGGEVIQYF
.	TRBV28	TRBJ1-5	.	TGTGCCAGCAGCGCAGGGAAGAGCAATCAGCCCCAGCATTTT	CASSAGKSNQPQHF
.	TRBV5-4	TRBJ2-5	.	TGTGCCAGCAGCCAATGGGACGGTCTCCAAGAGACCCAGTACTTC	CASSQWDGLQETQYF
.	TRBV5-6	TRBJ1-3	.	TGTGCCAGCAGCTTGGTAGGGCCTAGCTCTGGAAACACCATATATTTT	CASSLVGPSSGNTIYF
.	TRBV11-3	TRBJ2-7	TRBD2	TGTGCCAGCAGCTCCAGACTAGCGGATCCCTACGAGCAGTACTTC	CASSSRLADPYEQYF
.	TRBV5-5	TRBJ1-3	.	TGTGCCAGCAGCTTGGTGGCAGTTGGAAACACCATATATTTT	CASSLVAVGNTIYF
.	TRBV15	TRBJ2-7	.	TGTGCCACCAGCAGAGAATTTCGGGGCGAGCAGTACTTC	CATSREFRGEQYF
.	TRBV7-9	TRBJ2-5	TRBD1	TGTGCCAGCAGCCCCGGGACAGGGCCGGGAGAGACCCAGTACTTC	CASSPGTGPGETQYF
.	TRBV10-1	TRBJ2-1	TRBD2	TGCGCCAGCAGTGAGGGACTAGCGGGAAAGGACAATGAGCAGTTCTTC	CASSEGLAGKDNEQFF
.	TRBV28	TRBJ2-7	TRBD1	TGTGCCAGCAGTTTGGGACAGGGTCCTTACGAGCAGTACTTC	CASSLGQGPYEQYF
.	TRBV6-6	TRBJ1-1	.	TGTGCCAGCATCCCCTTGGGGATGAACACTGAAGCTTTCTTT	CASIPLGMNTEAFF
.	TRBV6-5	TRBJ2-1	.	TGTGCCAGCAGGAACGACAATGAGCAGTTCTTC	CASRNDNEQFF
.	TRBV5-1	TRBJ2-7	TRBD2	TGCGCCAGCAGCTCGGGGCGGGAGGGCCTTTCCGAGCAGTACTTC	CASSSGREGLSEQYF
.	TRBV6-1	TRBJ1-3	.	TGTGCCAGCAGTGAAAATGGCAGATACTCTGGAAACACCATATATTTT	CASSENGRYSGNTIYF
.	TRBV11-3	TRBJ2-5	TRBD2	TGTGCCAGCAGCTTAGGTCCCAGCGGGAGGGGAGAGACCCAGTACTTC	CASSLGPSGRGETQYF
.	TRBV10-3	TRBJ2-3	.	TGTGCCATCAGAGGGGGGCGGGATACGCAGTATTTT	CAIRGGRDTQYF
.	TRBV18	TRBJ2-7	.	TGTGCCAGCTCACCACAGTCCTACGAGCAGTACTTC	CASSPQSYEQYF
.	TRBV7-2	TRBJ2-7	TRBD2	TGTGCCAGCAGACAGCGGGAGCCTCTCTACGAGCAGTACTTC	CASRQREPLYEQYF
.	TRBV25-1	TRBJ2-1	TRBD1	TGTGCCAGCAGTGAGGGACAGGTTCTTCGGGATGAGCAGTTCTTC	CASSEGQVLRDEQFF
.	TRBV9	TRBJ1-5	.	TGTGCCAGCAGCGTAAGGGGGGAGAGCAATCAGCCCCAGCATTTT	CASSVRGESNQPQHF
once	TRBV19	TRBJ1-5	.	TGTGCCAGTAGGGTACATAGCAATCAGCCCCAGCATTTT	CASRVHSNQPQHF
once	TRBV7-2	TRBJ1-5	.	TGTGCCAGCAGCATTGCCGGGGTGGCTCAGCCCCAGCATTTT	CASSIAGVAQPQHF
.	TRBV15	TRBJ1-5	.	TGTGCCACCAGCAGAGATGGCGATCAGCCCCAGCATTTT	CATSRDGDQPQHF
.	TRBV2	TRBJ1-2	TRBD1	TGTGCCAGCGGAATCACCGGGACAGGGGGCTACACCTTC	CASGITGTGGYTF
.	TRBV5-4	TRBJ2-2	.	TGTGCCAGCAGCCGTACGGCCGGGGAGCTGTTTTTT	CASSRTAGELFF
.	TRBV7-3	TRBJ2-1	TRBD1	TGTGCCAGCAGCCCACCTCGACAGGGTGGCGCCCCCTTCTTC	CASSPPRQGGAPFF
.	TRBV6-6	TRBJ2-1	.	TGTGCCAGCAGTTACTCGACTAGTTTCTATGAGCAGTTCTTC	CASSYSTSFYEQFF
.	TRBV28	TRBJ1-4	.	TGTGCCAGCAGTTTGTTGGTCGATGCAACTAATGAAAAACTGTTTTTT	CASSLLVDATNEKLFF
few	TRBV27	TRBJ2-7	.	TGTGCCAGCAGCCAGAACTACGAGCAGTACTTC	CASSQNYEQYF
once	TRBV5-1	TRBJ1-2	TRBD1	TGCGCCAGCAGCTTGACTTTCGGGACAGGGGATGGCTACACCTTC	CASSLTFGTGDGYTF
.	TRBV6-1	TRBJ1-1	.	TGTGCCAGCAGTGACCACAGGAACACTGAAGCTTTCTTT	CASSDHRNTEAFF
.	TRBV7-3	TRBJ2-1	TRBD1	TGTGCCAGCAGCCTCAGCCCGGGACAGGGTACGTTAGATGAGCAGTTCTTC	CASSLSPGQGTLDEQFF
.	TRBV4-3	TRBJ2-2	TRBD2	TGCGCCAGCAGCCAACTAGCGGGAGGGACCGGGGAGCTGTTTTTT	CASSQLAGGTGELFF
.	TRBV11-3	TRBJ2-2	.	TGTGCCAGCAGCCTGACCGGGGAGCTGTTTTTT	CASSLTGELFF
.	TRBV10-3	TRBJ2-1	.	TGTGCCATCAGTGATCGGCAGAACAATGAGCAGTTCTTC	CAISDRQNNEQFF
.	TRBV19	TRBJ2-7	TRBD2	TGTGCCACCTCAGCGGGAGGGGGGCCTTACGAGCAGTACTTC	CATSAGGGPYEQYF
.	TRBV7-2	TRBJ2-1	TRBD1	TGTGCCAGCAGGGTAGACAGGGCCTCCTACAATGAGCAGTTCTTC	CASRVDRASYNEQFF
.	TRBV14	TRBJ1-2	.	TGTGCCAGCAGCCAAGATGGCGGGGCACGGGTGGGCTACACCTTC	CASSQDGGARVGYTF
.	TRBV2	TRBJ1-4	.	TGTGCCAGCAGCAGGCGGAATGAAAAACTGTTTTTT	CASSRRNEKLFF
.	TRBV2	TRBJ1-3	TRBD1	TGTGCCAGCAAGGACAGGGATTCAGGAAACACCATATATTTT	CASKDRDSGNTIYF
.	TRBV28	TRBJ1-1	TRBD1	TGTGCCAGCAGTTTAACCCGACAGGGGGCGCGGGCTTTCTTT	CASSLTRQGARAFF
.	TRBV7-9	TRBJ2-6	.	TGTGCCAGCAGCTCGGAGTCTTCTGGGGCCAACGTCCTGACTTTC	CASSSESSGANVLTF
.	TRBV7-9	TRBJ2-1	TRBD2	TGTGCCAGCAGACGCGGGAGGGATTACAATGAGCAGTTCTTC	CASRRGRDYNEQFF